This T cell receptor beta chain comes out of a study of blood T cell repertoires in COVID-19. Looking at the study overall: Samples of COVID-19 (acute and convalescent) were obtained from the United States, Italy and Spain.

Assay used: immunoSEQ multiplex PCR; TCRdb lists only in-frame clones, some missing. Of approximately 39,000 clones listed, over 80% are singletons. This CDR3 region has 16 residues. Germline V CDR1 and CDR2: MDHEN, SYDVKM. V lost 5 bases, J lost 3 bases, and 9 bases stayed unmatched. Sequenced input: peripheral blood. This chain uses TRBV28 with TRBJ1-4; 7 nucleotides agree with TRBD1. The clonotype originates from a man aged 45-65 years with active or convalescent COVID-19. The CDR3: CASSPHPGQPNEKLFF. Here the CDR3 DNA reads TGTGCCAGCAGTCCGCACCCGGGACAGCCTAATGAAAAACTGTTTTTT.